This TCR beta chain is from a study of T-cell reconstitution after alpha-beta-depleted transplantation in children. Germline lookup yields CDR1 KGHSH and CDR2 LQKENI. This CDR3 has 16 residues. Trimming pared 1 base from V and 4 bases from J, leaving 16 bases between. Library preparation (for TCRbeta) was performed with unique molecular identifiers. TCRdb reprocessed the PCR reads via MiXCR and lists one record per CDR3 protein. The data contain hundreds of thousands of distinct CDR3 sequences, 15% to 20% of them seen just once; the ten biggest clones take up around 28%. General study findings and limits: Surviving recipient T cells and thymic progenitors underlay high day-60 TCRbeta diversity in some patients. T-cell counts and diversity at one year following transplant were attributed mainly to newly produced T cells. As was reported, about two months after transplant, alpha-beta T cells came from several hundred expanded graft clones.

This clonotype occurred a few times. Its target is not known. The chain uses TRBV18 and TRBJ2-5; a weak D match, TRBD1 (6 bases). The source material was PBMCs, mostly from graft donor cells, sampled 360 days after TCRalphabeta/CD19-depleted stem cell transplant. The receptor's source is a boy less than two years old who had a stem cell transplant for Wiskott-Aldrich syndrome, so the T cells may come from the graft donor. CDR3 DNA: TGTGCCAGCTCACCACTTGAGACAGGAATCCGAGAGACCCAGTACTTC. Its protein is CASSPLETGIRETQYF.